The 11 T cell receptor beta chains listed next were all sequenced from one sample in a study of T cell responses to AZD1222 COVID-19 vaccine. The method was immunoSEQ multiplex PCR; TCRdb's version includes in-frame clones alone and lacks a portion of them. This table holds more than 100,000 clones, about nine tenths found once. Material: peripheral blood, obtained on day 0 of AZD1222 vaccination. Receptors were obtained from an adult in good health.

The V and J genes are TRBV7-9 and TRBJ2-3; D not certain. The V and J ends lost 5 bases and 6 bases respectively, with 15 bases between them. This CDR3 is built from 14 residues. The germline V gene encodes CDR1 SEHNR and CDR2 FQNEAQ (reference sequence). The CDR3 spells CASSPPAGADTQYF. Here the CDR3 DNA reads TGTGCCAGCAGCCCCCCCGCAGGTGCGGATACGCAGTATTTT.

The genes are TRBV7-8 and TRBJ2-7; 11 bases are a match to TRBD2. CDR1 and CDR2 from the germline V gene are SGHVS and FQNEAQ. The ends lost 5 bases at V and 3 bases at J; junction bases unmatched: 9. CDR3 length: 16 residues. CDR3 in DNA: TGTGCCAGCAGCCCAACTAGACTAGCGGGGAACTACGAGCAGTACTTC. It is translated as CASSPTRLAGNYEQYF.

V usage is TRBV2 and J usage is TRBJ1-2; tentatively, D is TRBD1 (5 bases). The length of the CDR3 is 14 residues. From germline, CDR1 is SNHLY and CDR2 FYNNEI. V was cut by 2 bases and J by 8 bases, with 15 bases left in between. The CDR3 nucleotides are TGTGCCAGCAGTGAAATAGGAGGAGGGGTCGGCTACACCTTC. Translated: CASSEIGGGVGYTF.

The chain is built from TRBV6-6 and TRBJ1-4; D unclear. The germline CDR1 and CDR2 sequences are MNHNY and SVGAGI (reference sequence). The germline V and J ends were trimmed by 7 bases and 6 bases, with 18 bases remaining between them. The CDR3 length is 15 residues. CDR3 nucleotide sequence: TGTGCCAGCAACCCAGTGGACGGACCTCATGAAAAACTGTTTTTT. Its translation: CASNPVDGPHEKLFF.

V is TRBV28 and J is TRBJ1-2; TRBD1 agrees at 10 bases. V was pared by 2 bases and J by 4 bases, with 7 bases of the junction left unmatched. The CDR3 has 16 amino acids. Germline lookup yields CDR1 MDHEN and CDR2 SYDVKM. CDR3 sequence reads: CASSLTGTGVIYGYTF. Here the CDR3 DNA reads TGTGCCAGCAGTTTAACCGGGACAGGGGTTATCTATGGCTACACCTTC.

This clone was seen a few times. The CDR3 DNA reads TGTGCCAGCTCACCTGGGACAAGAGCTAACTATGGCTACACCTTC. It yields the protein CASSPGTRANYGYTF. The chain combines TRBV18 with TRBJ1-2, with D perhaps matching TRBD1 (6 bases). Germline loops: CDR1 KGHSH, CDR2 LQKENI. V gave up 3 bases and J gave up 0 bases, with 11 bases separating them. The CDR3 consists of 15 residues.

The chain carries TRBV3-1 (or the pseudogene TRBV3-2) and TRBJ2-3; maybe TRBD2 (5 bases). The germline V and J ends were trimmed by 4 bases and 1 base, with 9 bases remaining between them. Per germline, CDR1 LGHDT and CDR2 YNNKEL (reference sequence). The CDR3 contains 14 residues. CDR3 amino acids: CASSPSGRTDTQYF. The CDR3 DNA reads as TGTGCCAGCAGCCCGAGCGGTCGCACAGATACGCAGTATTTT.

The J gene is TRBJ1-4, the V gene TRBV4-1; no clear D. V lost 3 bases and J lost 3, with 11 bases in between. CDR1 MGHRA and CDR2 YSYEKL come from the germline V gene. The CDR3 contains 15 residues. DNA of the CDR3: TGCGCCAGCAGCCATGTAGACCGGTCTAATGAAAAACTGTTTTTT. Translating gives CASSHVDRSNEKLFF.

The chain carries TRBV25-1 and TRBJ1-1, with a tentative D call TRBD1 (6 bases). CDR1 and CDR2 (germline): MGHDK, SYGVNS. This CDR3 has 11 residues. V gave up 7 bases and J gave up 8 bases, with 11 bases separating them. In DNA, the CDR3 is TGTGCCAGCATGTCGGGGGCGGAAGCTTTCTTT. Translated, it gives CASMSGAEAFF.

CDR3 in DNA: TGTGCCAGCAACACAGGGAGAGAGACCCAGTACTTC. Its translation is CASNTGRETQYF. The rearrangement uses TRBV2 and TRBJ2-5; D perhaps matches TRBD1 (6 bases). The CDR3 has 12 amino acids. Germline loops: CDR1 SNHLY, CDR2 FYNNEI. V lost 7 bases to trimming and J lost 4 bases, with 10 bases between them.

The rearrangement joins TRBV30 to TRBJ1-3; D remains unclear. There are 12 residues in the CDR3. V shed 4 bases and J shed 0 bases, with 4 bases lying between them. Germline lookup yields CDR1 GTSNPN and CDR2 SVGIG (reference sequence). The DNA of the CDR3 is TGTGCCTGGAAAAGCTCTGGAAACACCATATATTTT. The encoded protein is CAWKSSGNTIYF.